This T cell receptor beta chain derives from a study of T cell repertoires in ileal Crohn's disease. For the study at large: Median disease duration was approximately 8 years; 35% smoked at surgery. About half received postoperative treatment, approximately 12 with thiopurines and 15 to 20 anti-TNF.

In this sample, this clone turned up a few times. Its cognate antigen is unknown. This CDR3 has 16 residues. V was trimmed by 5 bases and J by 2 bases, leaving 16 bases between them. Germline assignment: CDR1 MDHEN and CDR2 SYDVKM. Study observations and caveats: Mucosal expansions were suggested to be mainly CD8 T cells.

Per sample, about 480 nanograms of biopsy DNA were TCRB immunosequenced. Libraries were prepared by immunoSEQ multiplex PCR; TCRdb keeps only in-frame clonotypes and omits some of them. The sample includes fewer than 5,500 clones, approximately 78% seen only once; the top ten take 13% to 15%. This receptor was taken from an adult with Crohn's disease. The sequencing sample was made of ileal tissue. The chain is built from TRBV28 and TRBJ1-3; a possible D gene is TRBD1 (5 bases). This CDR3 reads CASSRTEGFAGNTIYF. The CDR3 DNA reads as TGTGCCAGCAGTCGAACCGAGGGGTTCGCTGGAAACACCATATATTTT.